The clone carrying this TCR beta chain was counted between two and nine times. Antigen unknown. The data originate from a study of cytomegalovirus exposure and HLA in healthy donors. Overall study findings and caveats: Prediction of most subjects' HLA-A and HLA-B alleles by TCR beta sequences was reportedly accurate. Cytomegalovirus-associated TCR beta chains were listed, numbering under 200. Later on, analysis showed that most CMV-associated TCR beta chains appeared to be HLA-restricted.

Primers: 60 Vbeta forward and 13 Jbeta reverse. The assay was immunoSEQ multiplex PCR, and TCRdb's table has in-frame clones only and misses some. The table shows approximately 80,000 clones, with about four fifths occurring only once. The V end lost 1 base, the J end lost 2 bases, and 11 bases lay between the germline ends. Germline loops: CDR1 MNHEY, CDR2 SVGAGI. The CDR3 contains 15 residues. This TCR was recovered from a man aged 60-69 years in good health and CMV-seronegative. The rearrangement joins TRBV6-5 to TRBJ1-2; possibly TRBD1 for D (6 bases). Material for sequencing was PBMCs. For the CDR3, the DNA is TGTGCCAGCAGTTACTTGGCCAGGGGAAACTATGGCTACACCTTC. Translating gives CASSYLARGNYGYTF.